These T cell receptor beta chains were read from a single sample in a study of PD-1 blockade in classical Hodgkin lymphoma. The table came from immunoSEQ multiplex PCR; TCRdb's copy has only in-frame clones and leaves some out. The sample includes about 60,000 clones, just over 90% of them seen just once. The starting material was peripheral blood mononuclear cells (PBMCs), obtained before the fourth cycle of nivolumab. The receptors derive from a human donor with classical Hodgkin lymphoma. Each CDR3 is given with its conserved first and last residue. Each record gives: J gene, D gene, clone size, V gene, CDR3 protein, CDR3 DNA. A D gene is named only where the DNA matches it firmly. Size values are once, few and many counts, or a class for expanded clones, and some rows have none.

>TRBJ2-7|TRBD1|NA|TRBV7-8
CASIAEDRAFYEQYF
TGTGCCAGCATAGCCGAGGACAGGGCTTTTTACGAGCAGTACTTC
>TRBJ2-5|TRBD2|NA|TRBV5-1
CASRLAGNVQETQYF
TGCGCCAGCCGTCTAGCGGGTAACGTCCAAGAGACCCAGTACTTC
>TRBJ2-1|NA|NA|TRBV7-9
CASSPIAVVNEQFF
TGTGCCAGCAGTCCGATCGCGGTCGTCAATGAGCAGTTCTTC
>TRBJ1-2|TRBD1|NA|TRBV6-5
CASSYLDRGIGGYTF
TGTGCCAGCAGTTACCTGGACAGGGGGATAGGTGGCTACACCTTC
>TRBJ2-3|NA|NA|TRBV6-5
CASRLDGDSTDTQYF
TGTGCCAGCAGACTAGACGGGGACAGCACAGATACGCAGTATTTT
>TRBJ2-2|TRBD2|NA|TRBV7-8
CASSFIRPRGGLVGELFF
TGTGCCAGCAGCTTTATTCGACCGAGGGGAGGGCTGGTCGGGGAGCTGTTTTTT
>TRBJ1-4|NA|NA|TRBV2
CASSDTLLEKLFF
TGTGCCAGCAGTGATACCCTCCTTGAAAAACTGTTTTTT
>TRBJ1-4|TRBD1|once|TRBV7-9
CASSLSGQGAREKLFF
TGTGCCAGCAGCTTATCGGGACAGGGGGCCAGGGAAAAACTGTTTTTT
>TRBJ2-1|TRBD2|NA|TRBV25-1
CASGGLAGAQSSYNEQFF
TGTGCCAGCGGGGGACTAGCGGGAGCTCAAAGCTCCTACAATGAGCAGTTCTTC
>TRBJ2-7|TRBD1|NA|TRBV7-6
CASSLGGQPYEQYF
TGTGCCAGCAGCTTAGGGGGACAGCCCTACGAGCAGTACTTC
>TRBJ2-1|TRBD1|NA|TRBV7-9
CASSARLGQSSYNEQFF
TGTGCCAGCAGCGCCAGGTTGGGACAGAGCTCCTACAATGAGCAGTTCTTC
>TRBJ2-5|NA|NA|TRBV12-5
CASGFGANQETQYF
TGTGCTAGTGGTTTCGGAGCGAACCAAGAGACCCAGTACTTC
>TRBJ2-1|NA|NA|TRBV9
CASSVRFNEQFF
TGTGCCAGCAGCGTTCGTTTCAATGAGCAGTTCTTC
>TRBJ1-4|NA|NA|TRBV4-1
CASSPRFGGSEKLFF
TGCGCCAGCAGCCCCCGATTCGGGGGGAGCGAAAAACTGTTTTTT
>TRBJ2-2|NA|NA|TRBV6-1
CASSDWAAYTGELFF
TGTGCCAGCAGCGATTGGGCAGCTTACACCGGGGAGCTGTTTTTT
>TRBJ2-5|TRBD2|NA|TRBV4-1
CASSPLFDAGEETQYF
TGCGCCAGCAGCCCCCTTTTCGACGCGGGGGAAGAGACCCAGTACTTC
>TRBJ2-7|NA|NA|TRBV28
CASSFTLGSGSSYEQYF
TGTGCCAGCAGTTTCACTCTGGGCTCGGGGAGCTCCTACGAGCAGTACTTC